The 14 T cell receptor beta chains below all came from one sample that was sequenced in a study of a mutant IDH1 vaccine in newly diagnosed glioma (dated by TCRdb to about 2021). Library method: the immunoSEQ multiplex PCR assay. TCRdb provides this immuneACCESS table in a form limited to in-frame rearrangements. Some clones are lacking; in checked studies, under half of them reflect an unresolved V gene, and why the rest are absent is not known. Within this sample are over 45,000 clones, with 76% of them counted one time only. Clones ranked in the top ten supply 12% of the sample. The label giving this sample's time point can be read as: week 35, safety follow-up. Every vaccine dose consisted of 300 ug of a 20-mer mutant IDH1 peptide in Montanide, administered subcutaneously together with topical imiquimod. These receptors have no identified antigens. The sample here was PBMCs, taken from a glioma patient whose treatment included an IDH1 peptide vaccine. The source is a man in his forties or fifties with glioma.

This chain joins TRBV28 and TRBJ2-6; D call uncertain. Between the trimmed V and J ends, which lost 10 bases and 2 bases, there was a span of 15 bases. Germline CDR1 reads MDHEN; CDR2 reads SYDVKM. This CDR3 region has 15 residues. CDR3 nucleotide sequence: TGTGCCACCTATGACACTCCCGCTGGGGCCAACGTCCTGACTTTC. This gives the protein CATYDTPAGANVLTF. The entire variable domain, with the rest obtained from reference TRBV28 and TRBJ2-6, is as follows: DVKVTQSSRYLVKRTGEKVFLECVQDMDHENMFWYRQDPGLGLRLIYFSYDVKMKEKGDIPEGYSVSREKKERFSLILESASTNQTSMYLCATYDTPAGANVLTFGAGSRLTVL.

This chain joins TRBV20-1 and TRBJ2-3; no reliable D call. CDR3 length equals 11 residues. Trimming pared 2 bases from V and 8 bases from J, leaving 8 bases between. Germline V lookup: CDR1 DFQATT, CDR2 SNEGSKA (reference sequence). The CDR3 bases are TGCAGTGCTAGATCACGGGTTACGCAGTATTTT. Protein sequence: CSARSRVTQYF.

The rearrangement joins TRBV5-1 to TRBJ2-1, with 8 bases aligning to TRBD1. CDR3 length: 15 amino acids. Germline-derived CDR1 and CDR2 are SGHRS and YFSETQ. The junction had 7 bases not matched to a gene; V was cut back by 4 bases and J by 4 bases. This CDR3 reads CASSEGQALYNEQFF. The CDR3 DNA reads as TGCGCCAGCAGCGAGGGACAGGCTCTATACAATGAGCAGTTCTTC.

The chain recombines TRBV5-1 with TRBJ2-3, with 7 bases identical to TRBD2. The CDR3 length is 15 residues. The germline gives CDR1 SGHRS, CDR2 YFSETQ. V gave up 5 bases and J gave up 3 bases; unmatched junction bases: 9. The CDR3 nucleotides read TGCGCCAGCAGACGGACTAGGGAGGTGACAGATACGCAGTATTTT. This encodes CASRRTREVTDTQYF.

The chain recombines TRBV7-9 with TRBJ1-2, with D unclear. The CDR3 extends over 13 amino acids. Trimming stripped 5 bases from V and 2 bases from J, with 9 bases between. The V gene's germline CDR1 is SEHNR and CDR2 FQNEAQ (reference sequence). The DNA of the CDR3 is TGTGCCAGCAGCCCGAACAGCAACTATGGCTACACCTTC. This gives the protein CASSPNSNYGYTF.

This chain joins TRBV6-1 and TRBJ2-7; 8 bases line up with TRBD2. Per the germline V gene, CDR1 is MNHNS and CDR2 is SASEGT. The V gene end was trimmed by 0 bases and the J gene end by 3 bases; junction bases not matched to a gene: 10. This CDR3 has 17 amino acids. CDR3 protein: CASSEAGGEATVYEQYF. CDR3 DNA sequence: TGTGCCAGCAGTGAAGCCGGGGGGGAGGCGACGGTCTACGAGCAGTACTTC.

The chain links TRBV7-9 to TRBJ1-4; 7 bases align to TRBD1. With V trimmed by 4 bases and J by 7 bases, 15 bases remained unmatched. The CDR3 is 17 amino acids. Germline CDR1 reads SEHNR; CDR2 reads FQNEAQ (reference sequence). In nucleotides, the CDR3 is TGTGCCAGCAGCTCCACCCTGGAGGGGGCGGTGGGTGAAAAACTGTTTTTT. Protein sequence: CASSSTLEGAVGEKLFF.

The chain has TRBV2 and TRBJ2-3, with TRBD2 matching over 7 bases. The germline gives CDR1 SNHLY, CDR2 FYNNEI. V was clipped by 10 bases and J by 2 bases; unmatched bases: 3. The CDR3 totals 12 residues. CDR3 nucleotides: TGTGCCAAGCGGGAAAACACAGATACGCAGTATTTT. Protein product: CAKRENTDTQYF. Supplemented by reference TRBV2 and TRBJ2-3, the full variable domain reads EPEVTQTPSHQVTQMGQEVILRCVPISNHLYFYWYRQILGQKVEFLVSFYNNEISEKSEIFDDQFSVERPDGSNFTLKIRSTKLEDSAMYFCAKRENTDTQYFGPGTRLTVL.

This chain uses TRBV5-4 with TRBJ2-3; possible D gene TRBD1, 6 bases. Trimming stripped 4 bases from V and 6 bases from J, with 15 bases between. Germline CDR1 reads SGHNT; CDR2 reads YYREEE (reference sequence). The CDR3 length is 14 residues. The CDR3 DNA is TGTGCCAGCAGCCCGGACAGTTATAGTGATACGCAGTATTTT. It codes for CASSPDSYSDTQYF. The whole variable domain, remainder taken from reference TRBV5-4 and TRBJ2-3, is ETGVTQSPTHLIKTRGQQVTLRCSSQSGHNTVSWYQQALGQGPQFIFQYYREEENGRGNFPPRFSGLQFPNYSSELNVNALELDDSALYLCASSPDSYSDTQYFGPGTRLTVL.

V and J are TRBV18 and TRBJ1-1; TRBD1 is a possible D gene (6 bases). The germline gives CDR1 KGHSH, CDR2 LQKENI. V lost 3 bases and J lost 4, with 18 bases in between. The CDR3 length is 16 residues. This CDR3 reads CASSPLAGGGRTEAFF. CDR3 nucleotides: TGTGCCAGCTCACCCCTGGCCGGGGGGGGCCGCACTGAAGCTTTCTTT. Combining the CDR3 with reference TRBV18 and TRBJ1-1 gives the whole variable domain NAGVMQNPRHLVRRRGQEARLRCSPMKGHSHVYWYRQLPEEGLKFMVYLQKENIIDESGMPKERFSAEFPKEGPSILRIQQVVRGDSAAYFCASSPLAGGGRTEAFFGQGTRLTVV.

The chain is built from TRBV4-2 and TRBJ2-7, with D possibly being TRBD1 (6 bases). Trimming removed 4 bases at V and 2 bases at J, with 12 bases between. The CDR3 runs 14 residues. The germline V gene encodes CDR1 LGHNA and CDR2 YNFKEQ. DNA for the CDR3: TGTGCCAGCAGCCGAGAGGACAGTACCTACGAGCAGTACTTC. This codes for CASSREDSTYEQYF.

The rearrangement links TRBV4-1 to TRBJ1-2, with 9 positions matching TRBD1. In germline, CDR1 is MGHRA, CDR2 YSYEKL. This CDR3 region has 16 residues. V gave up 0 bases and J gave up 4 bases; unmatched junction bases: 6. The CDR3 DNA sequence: TGCGCCAGCAGCCAAGAAAAGGACAGGGGATTCTATGGCTACACCTTC. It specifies CASSQEKDRGFYGYTF.

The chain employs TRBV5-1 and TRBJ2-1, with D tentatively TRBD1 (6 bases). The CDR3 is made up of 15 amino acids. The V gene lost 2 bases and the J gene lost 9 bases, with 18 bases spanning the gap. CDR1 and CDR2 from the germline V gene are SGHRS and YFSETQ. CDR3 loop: CASSLQGVIGGEQFF. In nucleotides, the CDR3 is TGCGCCAGCAGCTTACAGGGAGTAATTGGTGGTGAGCAGTTCTTC.

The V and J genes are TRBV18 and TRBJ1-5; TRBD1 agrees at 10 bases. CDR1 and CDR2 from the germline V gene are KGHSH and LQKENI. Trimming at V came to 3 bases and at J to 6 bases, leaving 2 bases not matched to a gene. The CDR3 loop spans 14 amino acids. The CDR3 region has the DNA TGTGCCAGCTCACCGGACAGGGGGTCTCAGCCCCAGCATTTT. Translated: CASSPDRGSQPQHF.